One and the same sample provided the 10 T cell receptor beta chains below, sequenced in a study of shared clonotypes between healthy human individuals. Profiled with immunoSEQ multiplex PCR; TCRdb holds only in-frame clones, not every one. Found here are more than 2 million clones, about 93% of them singletons; the top ten hold less than 2%. CD45RO-negative cells were positively selected for CCR7, leaving out terminally differentiated effector memory CD45RA+ cells. Sequencing input: naive CD8+ T cells from PBMCs. These receptors were obtained from a young man in good health. Some clones in this sample may be carry-over from other donors' samples.

The genes are TRBV28 and TRBJ2-7; 7 bases line up with TRBD2. V shed 8 bases, J shed 3 bases, and the junction held 4 bases outside the gene matches. The CDR3 totals 12 residues. From germline, CDR1 is MDHEN and CDR2 SYDVKM. The CDR3 reads CASRDYSYEQYF. The CDR3 DNA is TGTGCCAGCCGGGACTATAGCTACGAGCAGTACTTC.

The V call is TRBV29-1, the J call TRBJ1-2; D call uncertain. Looked up from germline, CDR1 is SQVTM and CDR2 is ANQGSEA. V was cut by 7 bases and J by 4 bases, with 13 bases left in between. CDR3 length: 12 residues. CDR3 protein: CSGESEPYGYTF. The CDR3 DNA follows: TGCAGCGGTGAGTCCGAACCCTATGGCTACACCTTC.

This clone was counted only a few times. The rearrangement uses TRBV7-9 and TRBJ1-4; D uncertain. The CDR3 contains 14 residues. V shed 8 bases and J shed 8 bases, with 18 bases lying between them. In germline, CDR1 is SEHNR, CDR2 FQNEAQ (reference sequence). DNA for the CDR3: TGTGCCAGCGGGGAACCGGGAACGTCGGAAAAACTGTTTTTT. Translating gives CASGEPGTSEKLFF.

Only a few counts were recorded for this clone. The chain joins TRBV19 to TRBJ2-1, with TRBD2 identical over 7 bases. The CDR3 runs 15 residues. Germline CDR1 LNHDA, CDR2 SQIVND (reference sequence). Trimming took 6 bases from V and 0 from J; bases not matched to a gene: 5. This CDR3 is CASSASSGSYNEQFF. The CDR3 region has the DNA TGTGCCAGTAGCGCATCTAGCGGCTCCTACAATGAGCAGTTCTTC.

V and J are TRBV4-3 and TRBJ1-5; D remains ambiguous. Germline CDR1 LGHNA, CDR2 YSLEER. Trimming left V 4 bases short and J 2 bases short, with 15 bases between. The CDR3 length is 16 residues. CDR3 protein: CASSLKGEGGNQPQHF. The CDR3, as DNA: TGCGCCAGCAGCCTCAAAGGCGAGGGCGGCAATCAGCCCCAGCATTTT.

The chain has TRBV11-2 and TRBJ2-2; 8 positions match TRBD1. Germline CDR1 is SGHAT and CDR2 is FQNNGV. This CDR3 is built from 17 residues. Losses at the gene ends were 5 bases for V and 2 bases for J; bases not matched to a gene: 10. The CDR3 spells CASSLLGQGINTGELFF. The CDR3 coding sequence is TGTGCCAGCAGCCTACTCGGACAGGGCATTAACACCGGGGAGCTGTTTTTT.

The gene calls are TRBV18 and TRBJ2-1; TRBD1 matches at 10 bases. Germline V gene lookup returns CDR1 KGHSH and CDR2 LQKENI. The trim removed 4 bases at V and 8 bases at J, leaving 11 bases unmatched. This CDR3 comprises 16 residues. DNA of the CDR3: TGTGCCAGCTCACTAAACCGGGACAGGGGTTTACATGAGCAGTTCTTC. Its protein is CASSLNRDRGLHEQFF. Full variable domain (outside the CDR3, taken from reference TRBV18 and TRBJ2-1): NAGVMQNPRHLVRRRGQEARLRCSPMKGHSHVYWYRQLPEEGLKFMVYLQKENIIDESGMPKERFSAEFPKEGPSILRIQQVVRGDSAAYFCASSLNRDRGLHEQFFGPGTRLTVL.

The genes are TRBV25-1 and TRBJ2-7; TRBD2 might be the D (6 bases). This CDR3 contains 13 residues. Per the germline V gene, CDR1 is MGHDK and CDR2 is SYGVNS. The V and J ends lost 3 bases and 3 bases respectively, with 9 bases between them. DNA for the CDR3: TGTGCCAGCAGTGACGGGACTCTCTACGAGCAGTACTTC. It is translated as CASSDGTLYEQYF.

The chain combines TRBV4-2 with TRBJ2-7; tentative D call: TRBD2 (6 bases). The V gene's germline CDR1 is LGHNA and CDR2 YNFKEQ. V was cut by 1 base and J by 2 bases, with 12 bases left in between. The CDR3 contains 15 residues. The CDR3 reads CASSQVRERAYEQYF. In DNA form, the CDR3 reads TGTGCCAGCAGCCAAGTACGGGAGCGGGCCTACGAGCAGTACTTC.

The chain uses TRBV29-1 and TRBJ2-5; no clear D gene. The CDR3 sequence is 13 residues long. Germline V CDR1 and CDR2: SQVTM, ANQGSEA. V was pared by 2 bases and J by 5 bases, with 12 bases between. The CDR3 coding sequence is TGCAGCGTTGAATATGGGTATGTGGAGACCCAGTACTTC. Protein product: CSVEYGYVETQYF.